Sequencing of this T cell receptor beta chain was carried out in a study of CD8 T cells in Susac syndrome. Sequencing of TCR beta, carried out with a high-throughput approach, was applied to CD8+ and CD4+ T cells from the blood. The ends were cut back, 7 bases at V and 3 bases at J, with 15 bases in the middle. This CDR3 is built from 15 residues. Germline lookup yields CDR1 MNHNY and CDR2 SVGAGI (reference sequence). Reverse transcription of about 0.5 to 1 ug RNA used random hexamers. A multiplex approach, immunoSEQ multiplex PCR, amplified TCR beta CDR3 across 54 Vbeta and 13 Jbeta. MiXCR, applied by TCRdb to the immunoSEQ multiplex PCR reads, yields one record per CDR3 protein. Of some 160,000 distinct CDR3 sequences listed, roughly nine tenths are singletons.

The TCR sequence derives from a human donor in good health. The chain couples TRBV6-6 to TRBJ2-2, with D perhaps given as TRBD1 or TRBD2 (6 bases each). The sample was CD4+ T cells from PBMCs. Here the CDR3 reads CASKFRGPDTGELFF. CDR3 DNA sequence: TGTGCCAGCAAGTTCCGGGGGCCCGACACCGGGGAGCTGTTTTTT.